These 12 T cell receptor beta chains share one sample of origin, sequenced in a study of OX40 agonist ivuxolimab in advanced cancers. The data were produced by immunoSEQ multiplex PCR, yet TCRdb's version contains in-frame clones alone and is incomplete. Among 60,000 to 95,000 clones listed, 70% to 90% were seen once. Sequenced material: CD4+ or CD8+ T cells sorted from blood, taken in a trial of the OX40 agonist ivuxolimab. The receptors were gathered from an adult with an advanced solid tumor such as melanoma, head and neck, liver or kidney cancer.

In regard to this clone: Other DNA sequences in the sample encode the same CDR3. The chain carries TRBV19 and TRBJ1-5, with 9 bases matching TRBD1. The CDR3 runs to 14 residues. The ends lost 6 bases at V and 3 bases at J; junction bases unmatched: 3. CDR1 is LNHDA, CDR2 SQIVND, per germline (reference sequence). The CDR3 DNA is TGTGCCAGTAGCCGGACAGGGGACAATCAGCCCCAGCATTTT. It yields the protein CASSRTGDNQPQHF.

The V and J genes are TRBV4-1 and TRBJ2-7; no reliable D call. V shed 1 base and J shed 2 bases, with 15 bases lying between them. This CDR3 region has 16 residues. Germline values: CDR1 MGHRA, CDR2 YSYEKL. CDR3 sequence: CASSQVGRAAAYEQYF. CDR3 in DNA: TGCGCCAGCAGCCAAGTCGGCCGTGCGGCAGCCTACGAGCAGTACTTC.

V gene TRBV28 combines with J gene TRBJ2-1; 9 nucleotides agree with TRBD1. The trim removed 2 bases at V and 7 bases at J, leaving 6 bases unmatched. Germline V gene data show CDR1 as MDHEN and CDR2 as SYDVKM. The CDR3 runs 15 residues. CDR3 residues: CASSLAGTGKNEQFF. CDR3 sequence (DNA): TGTGCCAGCAGTTTAGCAGGGACAGGGAAGAATGAGCAGTTCTTC.

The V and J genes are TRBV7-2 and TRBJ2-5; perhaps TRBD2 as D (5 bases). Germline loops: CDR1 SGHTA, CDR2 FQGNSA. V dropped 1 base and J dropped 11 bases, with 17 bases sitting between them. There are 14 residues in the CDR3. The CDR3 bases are TGTGCCAGCAGCTTAGATCAAGGCCTGAGGGAGCAGTACTTC. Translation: CASSLDQGLREQYF.

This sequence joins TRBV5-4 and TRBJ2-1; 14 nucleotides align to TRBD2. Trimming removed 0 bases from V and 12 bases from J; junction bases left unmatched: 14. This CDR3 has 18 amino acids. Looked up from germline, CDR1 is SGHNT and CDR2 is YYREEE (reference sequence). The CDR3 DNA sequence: TGTGCCAGCAGCTTGGCAGGGTTCCGAACCGGGACTAGCGGGGGGCAGTTCTTC. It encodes CASSLAGFRTGTSGGQFF.

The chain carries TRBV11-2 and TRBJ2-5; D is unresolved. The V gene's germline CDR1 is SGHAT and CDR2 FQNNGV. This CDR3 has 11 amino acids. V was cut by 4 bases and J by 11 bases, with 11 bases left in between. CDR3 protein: CASSSVVEQYF. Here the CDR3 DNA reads TGTGCCAGCAGCTCGGTTGTGGAGCAGTACTTC.

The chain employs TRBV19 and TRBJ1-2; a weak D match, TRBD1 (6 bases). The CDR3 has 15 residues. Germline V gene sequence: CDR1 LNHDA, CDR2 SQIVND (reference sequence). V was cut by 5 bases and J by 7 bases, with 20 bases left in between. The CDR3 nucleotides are TGTGCCAGTAGTCTAGGCGGCAGGGGAGTCTCTGGCTACACCTTC. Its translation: CASSLGGRGVSGYTF.

CDR3 amino acids: CASSEVSGSFYNQPQHF. Here the CDR3 DNA reads TGTGCCAGCAGTGAAGTTTCAGGGTCCTTTTACAATCAGCCCCAGCATTTT. V and J are TRBV6-1 and TRBJ1-5, with D maybe TRBD1 (5 bases). The CDR3 spans 17 residues. Germline V gene data show CDR1 as MNHNS and CDR2 as SASEGT. Trimming removed 1 base from V and 3 bases from J, with 16 bases in between.

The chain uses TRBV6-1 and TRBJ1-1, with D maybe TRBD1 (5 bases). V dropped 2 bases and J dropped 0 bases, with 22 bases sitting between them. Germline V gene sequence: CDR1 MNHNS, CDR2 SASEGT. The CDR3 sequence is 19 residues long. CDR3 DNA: TGTGCCAGCAGTGAACTCTATTTGGCAGGGCCGGATTTGAACACTGAAGCTTTCTTT. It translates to CASSELYLAGPDLNTEAFF.

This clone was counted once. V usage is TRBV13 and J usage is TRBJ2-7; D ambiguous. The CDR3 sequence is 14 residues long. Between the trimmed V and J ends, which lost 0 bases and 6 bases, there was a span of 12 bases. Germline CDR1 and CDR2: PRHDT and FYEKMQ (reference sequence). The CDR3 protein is CASSLGQVSTEQYF. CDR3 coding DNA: TGTGCCAGCAGCTTAGGCCAGGTGTCGACCGAGCAGTACTTC.

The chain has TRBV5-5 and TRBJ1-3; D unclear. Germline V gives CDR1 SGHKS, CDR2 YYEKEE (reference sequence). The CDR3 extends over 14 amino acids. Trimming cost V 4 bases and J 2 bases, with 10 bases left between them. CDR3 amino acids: CASSPSWAGNTIYF. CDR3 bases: TGTGCCAGCAGCCCCTCGTGGGCTGGAAACACCATATATTTT. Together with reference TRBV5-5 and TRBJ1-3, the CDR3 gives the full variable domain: DAGVTQSPTHLIKTRGQQVTLRCSPISGHKSVSWYQQVLGQGPQFIFQYYEKEERGRGNFPDRFSARQFPNYSSELNVNALLLGDSALYLCASSPSWAGNTIYFGEGSWLTVV.

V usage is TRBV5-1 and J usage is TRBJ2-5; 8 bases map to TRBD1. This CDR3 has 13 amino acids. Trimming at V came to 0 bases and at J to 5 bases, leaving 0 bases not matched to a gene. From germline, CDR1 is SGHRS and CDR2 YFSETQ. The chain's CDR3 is CASSLDRGETQYF. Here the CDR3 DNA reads TGCGCCAGCAGCTTGGACAGGGGGGAGACCCAGTACTTC.